The entry below describes one T cell receptor (beta chain). As yet, its antigen is unknown. This sample was taken from a study of cytomegalovirus exposure and HLA in healthy donors. Study-level results: An analysis that was carried out later associated approximately 15,000 TCR beta sequences with HLA alleles at 0.05 false discovery rate. Highly shared sequence variants in one cluster were likely a sequencing artifact. It was reported that TCR beta sequences correctly inferred the HLA-A and HLA-B alleles for most subjects.

PCR involved 60 Vbeta and 13 Jbeta primers. Here immunoSEQ multiplex PCR was the method, and the copy in TCRdb shows in-frame clones only, minus some. Found here are 150,000 or so clones, 73% of them singletons; the top ten hold approximately 1.6%. CDR1 MNHNS and CDR2 SASEGT come from the germline V gene. The CDR3 has 14 amino acids. V lost 7 bases to trimming and J lost 6 bases; unmatched junction nucleotides: 9. The rearrangement joins TRBV6-1 to TRBJ1-2; 9 bases agree with TRBD1. The material sequenced was PBMCs. The TCR comes from a woman aged 18-35 years in good health and CMV-seronegative. CDR3 nucleotide sequence: TGTGCCAGCATCGACGGACAGGGGAGGGATGGCTACACCTTC. Translation: CASIDGQGRDGYTF.